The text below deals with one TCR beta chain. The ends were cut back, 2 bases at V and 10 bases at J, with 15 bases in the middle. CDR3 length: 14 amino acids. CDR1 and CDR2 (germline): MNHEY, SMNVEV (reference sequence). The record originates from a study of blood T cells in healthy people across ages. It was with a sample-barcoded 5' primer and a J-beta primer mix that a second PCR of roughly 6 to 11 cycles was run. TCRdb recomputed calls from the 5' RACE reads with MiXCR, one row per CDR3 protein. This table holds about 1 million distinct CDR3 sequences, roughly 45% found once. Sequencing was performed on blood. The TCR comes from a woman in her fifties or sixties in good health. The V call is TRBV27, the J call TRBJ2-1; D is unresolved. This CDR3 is CASSLEGYPYEQFF. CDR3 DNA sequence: TGTGCCAGCAGTTTAGAAGGGTATCCCTACGAGCAGTTCTTC.